The 7 T cell receptor beta chains below were found in one sample sequenced in a study of T-cell reconstitution after alpha-beta-depleted transplantation in children. Unique molecular identifiers were built into the TCRbeta library. TCRdb reprocessed the PCR reads with MiXCR, giving one entry per CDR3 protein. Of a few hundred thousand distinct CDR3 sequences listed, around 12% are singletons. Sequencing was performed on PBMCs from the stem cell graft donor, taken from the stem cell graft. The receptors stem from a human donor who donated a stem cell graft to a child with combined immunodeficiency.

This clonotype has just a few counts. The chain carries TRBV15 and TRBJ2-3; 8 bases match TRBD2. This CDR3 has 16 residues. V shed 3 bases and J 4 bases; nucleotides not matched to a gene: 9. Germline CDR1 is LNHNV and CDR2 is YYDKDF (reference sequence). In DNA, the CDR3 is TGTGCCACCAGCAGGAGAGCGGGAGACGGAGCAGATACGCAGTATTTT. Protein: CATSRRAGDGADTQYF.

The V and J genes are TRBV20-1 and TRBJ2-1; D is perhaps TRBD1 (6 bases). Trimming left V 1 base short and J 6 bases short, with 16 bases between. Germline CDR1 reads DFQATT; CDR2 reads SNEGSKA (reference sequence). The CDR3 totals 15 residues. This CDR3 is CSARGGGRTVNEQFF. The CDR3 DNA reads TGCAGTGCTAGAGGAGGGGGTAGGACTGTCAATGAGCAGTTCTTC.

This clonotype appeared a few times. This chain joins TRBV30 and TRBJ1-1, with 7 bases fitting TRBD1. Germline assignment: CDR1 GTSNPN and CDR2 SVGIG (reference sequence). J gave up 2 bases and V 8 bases, and 5 bases lay outside the gene matches. This CDR3 has 12 residues. The CDR3 protein is CAGQDSNTEAFF. For the CDR3, the DNA is TGTGCCGGACAGGACAGTAACACTGAAGCTTTCTTT. Using reference TRBV30 and TRBJ1-1 for the parts outside the CDR3, the full variable domain is SQTIHQWPATLVQPVGSPLSLECTVEGTSNPNLYWYRQAAGRGLQLLFYSVGIGQISSEVPQNLSASRPQDRQFILSSKKLLLSDSGFYLCAGQDSNTEAFFGQGTRLTVV.

This clonotype was observed many times. The V call is TRBV11-2, the J call TRBJ2-3; 7 bases are a match to TRBD1. V was pared by 2 bases and J by 6 bases, with 5 bases of the junction left unmatched. The CDR3 totals 14 residues. Germline assignment: CDR1 SGHAT and CDR2 FQNNGV. CDR3 nucleotides: TGTGCCAGCAGCTTATACAGGGGATTGGATACGCAGTATTTT. It encodes CASSLYRGLDTQYF.

This CDR3 reads CSAWGPGTSGSNYEQYF. CDR3 sequence (DNA): TGCAGTGCCTGGGGGCCAGGGACTAGCGGGAGCAACTACGAGCAGTACTTC. This chain connects TRBV20-1 to TRBJ2-7, with 14 bases aligning to TRBD2. The germline V gene encodes CDR1 DFQATT and CDR2 SNEGSKA (reference sequence). The CDR3 length is 17 residues. Trimming removed 6 bases from V and 3 bases from J; junction bases left unmatched: 13.

This clonotype was picked up many times. The V call is TRBV7-2, the J call TRBJ2-7, with a possible D match to TRBD1 (6 bases). The CDR3 covers 14 residues. Trimming left V 5 bases short and J 4 bases short, with 15 bases between. Germline CDR1 reads SGHTA; CDR2 reads FQGNSA. The CDR3 here is CASSPQGASYEQYF. The CDR3 bases are TGTGCCAGCAGCCCACAGGGAGCTTCGTACGAGCAGTACTTC.

In this sample, this clonotype turned up a few times. The rearrangement joins TRBV27 to TRBJ1-1; the D is unclear. Germline V CDR1 and CDR2: MNHEY, SMNVEV (reference sequence). Deletions cut 3 bases from V and 0 bases from J, with 11 bases between. The CDR3 is 15 residues long. DNA of the CDR3: TGTGCCAGCAGTTTTTCGAGCGGCATGAACACTGAAGCTTTCTTT. Translation gives CASSFSSGMNTEAFF.